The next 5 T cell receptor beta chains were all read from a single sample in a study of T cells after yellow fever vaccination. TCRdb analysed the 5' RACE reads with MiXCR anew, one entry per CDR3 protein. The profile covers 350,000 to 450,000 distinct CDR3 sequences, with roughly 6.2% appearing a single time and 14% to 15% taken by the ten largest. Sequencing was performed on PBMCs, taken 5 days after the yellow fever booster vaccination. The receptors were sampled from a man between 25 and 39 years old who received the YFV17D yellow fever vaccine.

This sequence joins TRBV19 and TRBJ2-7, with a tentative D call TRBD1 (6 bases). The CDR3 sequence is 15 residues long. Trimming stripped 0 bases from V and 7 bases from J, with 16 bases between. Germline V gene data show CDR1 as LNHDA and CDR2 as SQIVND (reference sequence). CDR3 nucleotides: TGTGCCAGTAGTATAGATCGGCAGGGGAATGGGGAGCAGTACTTC. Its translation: CASSIDRQGNGEQYF.

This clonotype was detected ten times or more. The CDR3 DNA reads TGTGCCAGCTCACCGCTAGCGGGTTCAATCTACGAGCAGTACTTC. The encoded protein is CASSPLAGSIYEQYF. The chain combines TRBV18 with TRBJ2-7, with 8 bases aligning to TRBD2. V was pared by 3 bases and J by 3 bases, with 7 bases of the junction left unmatched. Germline loops: CDR1 KGHSH, CDR2 LQKENI. This CDR3 is built from 15 residues. The variable domain in full, completed from reference TRBV18 and TRBJ2-7, reads NAGVMQNPRHLVRRRGQEARLRCSPMKGHSHVYWYRQLPEEGLKFMVYLQKENIIDESGMPKERFSAEFPKEGPSILRIQQVVRGDSAAYFCASSPLAGSIYEQYFGPGTRLTVT.

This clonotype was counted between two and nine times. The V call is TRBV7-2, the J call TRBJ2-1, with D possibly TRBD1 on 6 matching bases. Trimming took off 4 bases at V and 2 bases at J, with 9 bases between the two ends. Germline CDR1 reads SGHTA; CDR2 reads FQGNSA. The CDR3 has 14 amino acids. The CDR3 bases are TGTGCCAGCAGCTCCAGGGGACCCTACAATGAGCAGTTCTTC. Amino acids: CASSSRGPYNEQFF.

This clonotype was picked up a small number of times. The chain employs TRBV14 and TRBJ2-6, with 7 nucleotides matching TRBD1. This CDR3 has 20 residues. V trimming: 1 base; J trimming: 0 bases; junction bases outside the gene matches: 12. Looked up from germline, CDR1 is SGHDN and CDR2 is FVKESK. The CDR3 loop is CASSQGLWTGWGSGANVLTF. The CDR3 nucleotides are TGTGCCAGCAGCCAAGGGTTGTGGACAGGATGGGGCTCTGGGGCCAACGTCCTGACTTTC.

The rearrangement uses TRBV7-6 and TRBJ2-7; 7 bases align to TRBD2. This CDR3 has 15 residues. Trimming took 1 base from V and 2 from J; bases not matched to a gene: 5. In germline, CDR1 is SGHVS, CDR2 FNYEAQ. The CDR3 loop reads CASSLERGIAYEQYF. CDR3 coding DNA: TGTGCCAGCAGCTTAGAGCGGGGAATCGCCTACGAGCAGTACTTC.